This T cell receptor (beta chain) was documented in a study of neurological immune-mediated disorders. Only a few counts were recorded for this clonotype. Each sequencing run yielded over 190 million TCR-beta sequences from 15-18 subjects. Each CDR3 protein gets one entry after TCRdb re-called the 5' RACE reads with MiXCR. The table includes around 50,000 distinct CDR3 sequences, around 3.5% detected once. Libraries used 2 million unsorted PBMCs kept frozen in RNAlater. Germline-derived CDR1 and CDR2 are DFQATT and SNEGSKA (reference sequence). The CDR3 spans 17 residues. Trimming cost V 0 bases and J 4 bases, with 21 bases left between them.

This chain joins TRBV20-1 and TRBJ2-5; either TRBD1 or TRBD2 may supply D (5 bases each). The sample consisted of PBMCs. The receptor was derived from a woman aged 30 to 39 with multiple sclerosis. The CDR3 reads CSARDLWGTGKLETQYF. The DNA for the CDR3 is TGCAGTGCTAGAGATCTGTGGGGCACGGGGAAGTTAGAGACCCAGTACTTC.